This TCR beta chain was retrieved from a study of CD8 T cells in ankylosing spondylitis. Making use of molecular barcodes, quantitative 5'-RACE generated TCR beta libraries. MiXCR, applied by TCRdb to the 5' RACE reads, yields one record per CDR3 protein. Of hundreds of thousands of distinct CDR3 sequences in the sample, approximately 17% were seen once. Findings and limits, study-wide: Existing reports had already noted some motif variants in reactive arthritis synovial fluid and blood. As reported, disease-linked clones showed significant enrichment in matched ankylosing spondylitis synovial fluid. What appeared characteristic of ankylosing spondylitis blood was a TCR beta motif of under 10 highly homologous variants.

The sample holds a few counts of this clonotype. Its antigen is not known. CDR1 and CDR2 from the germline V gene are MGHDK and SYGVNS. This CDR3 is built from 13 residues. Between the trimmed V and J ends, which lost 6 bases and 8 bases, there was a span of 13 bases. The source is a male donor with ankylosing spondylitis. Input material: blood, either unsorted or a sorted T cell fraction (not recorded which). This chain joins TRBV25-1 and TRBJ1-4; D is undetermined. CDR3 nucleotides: TGTGCCAGCAGCCTAAACTCCGGGGAAAAACTGTTTTTT. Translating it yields CASSLNSGEKLFF.